Included here is one T cell receptor beta chain sequence, with context. This sample was taken from a study of blood T cell repertoires in COVID-19. Study context: The study drew acute and convalescent COVID-19 samples from the United States, Italy and Spain.

Seattle's enrolled individuals joined amid active infection and were then monitored longitudinally. Clones were read by immunoSEQ multiplex PCR, and TCRdb kept only the in-frame ones, dropping some. The sample has over 450,000 clones, roughly 89% seen once; the top ten hold 7.8%. Sequencing input: peripheral blood. The sequence was collected from a woman aged 45-59 years with COVID-19, enrolled during active disease.

The CDR3 nucleotides read TGTGCCAGCCGGGAGGGGGCAGTTAACTATGGCTACACCTTC. It encodes CASREGAVNYGYTF. This chain links TRBV6-6 with TRBJ1-2, with 7 bases fitting TRBD1. Trimming took 8 bases from V and 1 from J; bases not matched to a gene: 7. In germline, CDR1 is MNHNY, CDR2 SVGAGI (reference sequence). This CDR3 comprises 14 residues.